The T cell receptor (beta chain) described here comes from a study of blood T cell repertoires in COVID-19. Study context: The samples span acute and convalescent COVID-19 from the United States, Italy and Spain.

This CDR3 has 15 residues. Between the trimmed V and J ends, which lost 4 bases and 2 bases, there was a span of 12 bases. Germline CDR1 and CDR2: MNHEY and SVGAGI. TCRdb's table, derived via immunoSEQ multiplex PCR, lists solely in-frame clones and lacks some. Of nearly 200,000 clones listed, about 80% are singletons. Material: peripheral blood. This receptor was identified in a human donor with acute or convalescent COVID-19. The donor label of this sample is uncertain. This sequence joins TRBV6-5 and TRBJ1-5; the D is unclear. The CDR3 loop is CASSSEGWGNQPQHF. CDR3 sequence (DNA): TGTGCCAGCAGTTCAGAGGGTTGGGGCAATCAGCCCCAGCATTTT.